One sample yielded the 22 T cell receptor delta chains listed below, sequenced in a study of gamma-delta chains in newborns, infants, children. TCRdb re-processed the reads using CATT. The data hold roughly 2,000 delta-chain clones, with around 1.5% observed a single time. Sequenced sample: blood. Receptors originate from a child who was a newborn, infant or young child, either healthy, febrile or measles-vaccinated (not recorded which).

With regard to this clone: A read error is likely here: a far larger clone is one base away. The same CDR3 also results from other DNA sequences found in this sample. The chain recombines TRDV1 with TRDJ1; 11 bases agree with TRDD3. The CDR3 is made up of 21 amino acids. Germline V gene data show CDR1 as TSWWSYY and CDR2 as QGS. The DNA for the CDR3 is TGTGCCCTTGGATTTTCCTACCGCCATGCTTGGGGGATACGAGTACACCTTAAACTCATCTTT. This sequence encodes CALGFSYRHAWGIRVHLKLIF.

About this clone itself: The protein TCRdb gives is from a much larger clone and does not agree with this DNA's translation at residue 12, likely a read error; the protein shown here comes from the DNA. The chain recombines TRDV1 with TRDJ1; D remains unclear. Trimming stripped 0 bases from V and 0 bases from J, with 20 bases between. This CDR3 has 19 residues. Germline values: CDR1 TSWWSYY, CDR2 QGS. The CDR3 reads CALGELRLLRTPNTDKLIF. As DNA, the CDR3 is TGTGCTCTTGGGGAACTAAGGCTACTTCGTACGCCGAACACCGATAAACTCATCTTT.

On this clone: This DNA translates differently at residue 5 from the TCRdb protein, which is that of a much larger clone; a read error is likely, and the protein shown is the DNA's own translation. The chain is built from TRDV1 and TRDJ1, with unresolved D. Germline CDR1 is TSWWSYY and CDR2 is QGS. CDR3 length: 18 amino acids. For the CDR3, the DNA is TGTGCTCTTGGGAAACTCCGCCCTTGTCACGAGGGGACCGATAAACTCATCTTT. Its protein product is CALGKLRPCHEGTDKLIF.

Judged by abundance, this clone is medium-sized. The V call is TRDV3, the J call TRDJ1; 7 nucleotides match TRDD3. Trimming removed 5 bases from V and 5 bases from J; junction bases left unmatched: 23. Per the germline V gene, CDR1 is TVYSNPD and CDR2 is GDNSRS (reference sequence). CDR3 length: 17 amino acids. The CDR3 nucleotides are TGTGCCCTCCGGGATCCGACTGAACTGGGGTCCACTGATAAACTCATCTTT. This gives the protein CALRDPTELGSTDKLIF. The full variable domain, completed using reference TRDV3 and TRDJ1, is CDKVTQSSPDQTVASGSEVVLLCTYDTVYSNPDLFWYRIRPDYSFQFVFYGDNSRSEGADFTQGRFSVKHILTQKAFHLVISPVRTEDSATYYCALRDPTELGSTDKLIFGKGTRVTVEP.

This clone was recorded a few times. This likely came from a read error, as a far larger clone is one base away. Other DNA variants within this sample encode the same CDR3. V gene TRDV1 combines with J gene TRDJ1; 8 nucleotides match TRDD3. This CDR3 spans 21 amino acids. The J segment lost 3 bases and the V segment lost 2 bases, leaving 23 bases of the junction unmatched. CDR1 is TSWWSYY and CDR2 is QGS in the germline V gene. This chain's CDR3 is CALGETGPIVGGIRVADKLIF. In DNA, the CDR3 is TGTGCTCTTGGGGAAACGGGACCTATCGTCGGAGGGATACGCGTCGCCGATAAACTCATCTTT.

This rearrangement joins TRDV2 to TRDJ3; 8 bases align to TRDD3. J lost 1 base, V lost 5 bases, and 9 bases had no gene match. Looked up from germline, CDR1 is GEAIGNYY and CDR2 is EKD. The CDR3 is made up of 18 amino acids. This chain's CDR3 is CACAILGARSWDTRQMFF. CDR3 in DNA: TGTGCCTGTGCCATACTGGGGGCTAGATCCTGGGACACCCGACAGATGTTTTTC.

This clone turned up a few times. A far larger clone is one base from this, pointing to a likely read error. Other nucleotide sequences in the sample specify the same CDR3. V usage is TRDV2 and J usage is TRDJ1; D gene ambiguous. The CDR3 runs 19 residues. Germline V CDR1 and CDR2: GEAIGNYY, EKD. Trimming took off 0 bases at V and 0 bases at J, with 22 bases between the two ends. CDR3 amino acids: CACDTGLRGSQIYTDKLIF. The CDR3 DNA reads as TGTGCCTGTGACACCGGCTTGCGGGGTAGCCAGATCTACACCGATAAACTCATCTTT.

This clone was recorded a few times. The chain uses TRDV1 and TRDJ1, with 11 bases that match TRDD3. The ends lost 1 base at V and 0 bases at J; junction bases unmatched: 31. This CDR3 has 26 amino acids. Germline assignment: CDR1 TSWWSYY and CDR2 QGS. The CDR3 sequence: CALGEPSFLRTITGGYVIRYTDKLIF. In DNA, the CDR3 is TGTGCTCTTGGGGAACCTTCCTTCCTACGTACCATTACTGGGGGATATGTAATCCGGTACACCGATAAACTCATCTTT.

This clone was detected a few times. The protein TCRdb gives is from a much larger clone and does not agree with this DNA's translation at residue 9, likely a read error; the protein shown here comes from the DNA. The V and J genes are TRDV1 and TRDJ1; TRDD3 agrees at 10 bases. There are 22 residues in the CDR3. After removal of 5 bases from V and 0 bases from J, the junction contained 24 bases not matched to a gene. Germline-derived CDR1 and CDR2 are TSWWSYY and QGS. DNA for the CDR3: TGTGCTCTTGGGCAATCATTTCCCTTTGCGTACTGGGGGATCTTGAACACCGATAAACTCATCTTT. Translated: CALGQSFPFAYWGILNTDKLIF.

This clone was seen only a few times. V gene TRDV1 combines with J gene TRDJ1; no firm D call. The CDR3 contains 22 residues. V lost 5 bases and J 0 bases, leaving 34 bases between the germline ends. Germline V CDR1 and CDR2: TSWWSYY, QGS. CDR3 sequence (DNA): TGTGCTCTTGGGCCCTCCCCTAGGTCTACGTGGAAACTGACGCCTTACACCGATAAACTCATCTTT. Its protein product is CALGPSPRSTWKLTPYTDKLIF.

This clone showed up just a few times. For this DNA, TCRdb reports the protein of a much larger clone, which diverges at residue 13, most likely from a read error; the protein presented here is translated directly from the DNA. The chain links TRDV1 to TRDJ1; tentative D call: TRDD3 (5 bases). CDR1 and CDR2 from the germline V gene are TSWWSYY and QGS. V was trimmed by 4 bases and J by 7 bases, leaving 31 bases between them. This CDR3 has 19 residues. The CDR3 here is CALGAFFTPLNYLGSKLIF. CDR3 nucleotide sequence: TGTGCTCTTGGGGCGTTTTTTACTCCCTTAAACTACTTGGGGAGTAAACTCATCTTT.

This clone was detected only a few times. The protein TCRdb lists belongs to a much larger clone and differs from this DNA's translation at residue 5, which points to a read error; the protein shown is made from the DNA. V and J are TRDV2 and TRDJ3; 13 bases map to TRDD3. The trim removed 3 bases at V and 0 bases at J, leaving 13 bases unmatched. This CDR3 contains 22 residues. Per germline, CDR1 GEAIGNYY and CDR2 EKD. CDR3 coding DNA: TGTGCCTGTGACGCTTCATTACTGGGGGATACGCCCAGCTCCTGGGACACCCGACAGATGTTTTTC. Protein product: CACDASLLGDTPSSWDTRQMFF.

With respect to this clone: A single base is all that separates this from a far larger clone, so a read error is likely. Other DNA sequences within the sample encode an identical CDR3. The genes are TRDV1 and TRDJ1; D not resolved. The length of the CDR3 is 17 residues. The V gene lost 1 base and the J gene lost 5 bases, with 20 bases spanning the gap. From germline, CDR1 is TSWWSYY and CDR2 QGS. CDR3 sequence reads: CALGEPNSVTGPDKLIF. The CDR3 region has the DNA TGTGCTCTTGGGGAACCGAATTCTGTCACGGGCCCTGATAAACTCATCTTT.

This clone was seen a handful of times. Translating this DNA gives a protein that differs at residue 17 from the TCRdb one, which belongs to a much larger clone; a read error is likely, and the protein shown is this translation. The chain links TRDV1 to TRDJ1; the D is unclear. CDR1 TSWWSYY and CDR2 QGS come from the germline V gene. This CDR3 is 19 amino acids long. In DNA form, the CDR3 reads TGTGCTCTTGGGGAACTAAGGCTACTTCGTACGCTGAACACCGATAAACCCATCTTT. This gives the protein CALGELRLLRTLNTDKPIF.

This clone showed up just a few times. For this DNA, TCRdb reports the protein of a much larger clone, which diverges at residue 14, most likely from a read error; the protein presented here is translated directly from the DNA. V and J are TRDV1 and TRDJ1; TRDD3 aligns across 10 bases. The CDR3 spans 21 residues. V was pared by 2 bases and J by 1 base, with 19 bases of the junction left unmatched. Germline CDR1 is TSWWSYY and CDR2 is QGS. The CDR3 protein is CALGEVPFYWGISQSTDKLIF. The CDR3 coding sequence is TGTGCTCTTGGGGAAGTCCCTTTTTACTGGGGGATTTCGCAATCCACCGATAAACTCATCTTT.

Turning to this clone: The protein given by TCRdb reflects a much larger clone and differs at residue 6 from this DNA's translation, likely from a read error; the protein shown is the DNA's translation. The CDR3, as DNA: TGTGCCTGTGACTCGTCCCACTGGGGGATACCCGATAAACTCATCTTT. It specifies CACDSSHWGIPDKLIF. This chain links TRDV2 with TRDJ1; 12 bases align to TRDD3. The V segment lost 3 bases and the J segment 3 bases; nucleotides outside the gene matches: 7. Germline CDR1 reads GEAIGNYY; CDR2 reads EKD. The CDR3 runs 16 residues.

There are a few counts of this clone. TCRdb's protein, taken from a much larger clone, differs from this DNA's translation at residue 14, likely owing to a read error; the protein displayed comes from the DNA. V usage is TRDV2 and J usage is TRDJ1, with 8 nucleotides matching TRDD3. Per germline, CDR1 GEAIGNYY and CDR2 EKD. This CDR3 region has 19 residues. The V gene end was trimmed by 2 bases and the J gene end by 3 bases; junction bases not matched to a gene: 19. The CDR3 spells CACDIIKLSTGGYADKLIF. CDR3 nucleotide sequence: TGTGCCTGTGACATCATTAAACTCAGTACTGGGGGTTACGCCGATAAACTCATCTTT.

This clone was observed a handful of times. Being one base from a much bigger clone, this may be a read error. At the DNA level, this CDR3 is encoded by other sequences in the same sample as well. This chain uses TRDV1 with TRDJ1; 13 positions match TRDD3. V gave up 3 bases and J gave up 4 bases; unmatched junction bases: 17. CDR1 is TSWWSYY, CDR2 QGS, per germline. This CDR3 has 20 amino acids. This CDR3 is CALGEPCFLHWGIRYDKLIF. CDR3 coding DNA: TGTGCTCTTGGGGAGCCGTGTTTCCTTCACTGGGGGATACGTTACGATAAACTCATCTTT.

Points on this clone: The TCRdb protein comes from a much larger clone and disagrees with this DNA's translation at residue 18, likely due to a read error; the protein given here is derived from the DNA. The J gene is TRDJ1, the V gene TRDV1, with 13 bases fitting TRDD3. CDR1 and CDR2 from the germline V gene are TSWWSYY and QGS. This CDR3 has 22 residues. CDR3 sequence (DNA): TGTGCTCTTGGGGACCAATCCTCCTTTTTTTACTGGGGGATACGCGGAACCGGTAAACTCATCTTT. Protein product: CALGDQSSFFYWGIRGTGKLIF.

A word on this clone: A read error may explain this, as a much larger clone is one base away. This chain joins TRDV1 and TRDJ1; TRDD2 matches at 9 bases. The CDR3 spans 25 residues. CDR1 and CDR2 from the germline V gene are TSWWSYY and QGS. V trimming: 2 bases; J trimming: 2 bases; junction bases outside the gene matches: 33. The CDR3 loop is CALGEYRYSTPPSYRAGASTDKLIF. The CDR3 DNA follows: TGTGCTCTTGGGGAATATAGGTACAGTACCCCGCCTTCCTACCGGGCGGGGGCCTCTACCGATAAACTCATCTTT.

The chain is built from TRDV3 and TRDJ1; TRDD3 aligns across 7 bases. There are 17 residues in the CDR3. Germline lookup yields CDR1 TVYSNPD and CDR2 GDNSRS (reference sequence). The J segment lost 1 base and the V segment lost 1 base, leaving 15 bases of the junction unmatched. The DNA for the CDR3 is TGTGCCTTTATATACTACTGGGGAACCGCGGGCACCGATAAACTCATCTTT. Translated: CAFIYYWGTAGTDKLIF. The complete variable domain, with remaining parts taken from reference TRDV3 and TRDJ1, reads CDKVTQSSPDQTVASGSEVVLLCTYDTVYSNPDLFWYRIRPDYSFQFVFYGDNSRSEGADFTQGRFSVKHILTQKAFHLVISPVRTEDSATYYCAFIYYWGTAGTDKLIFGKGTRVTVEP.

This clone has only a few counts. Translating this DNA gives a protein that differs at residue 5 from the TCRdb one, which belongs to a much larger clone; a read error is likely, and the protein shown is this translation. The chain joins TRDV1 to TRDJ2, with 8 nucleotides matching TRDD3. This CDR3 comprises 17 residues. Germline V gives CDR1 TSWWSYY, CDR2 QGS. V dropped 7 bases and J dropped 0; count of bases not matched to a gene: 10. The CDR3 spells CALVSWGYWPLTAQLFF. The CDR3 region has the DNA TGTGCTCTTGTGAGCTGGGGATACTGGCCTTTGACAGCACAACTCTTCTTT.